The rows below give T cell receptor beta chains drawn from one sample of a study of read filtering for tumor transcriptome and immune sequencing. A single record per CDR3 protein comes from TCRdb applying MiXCR to the reads. The profile shows 39,000 or so distinct CDR3 sequences, 13% of them singletons. The sequenced sample was a population of CD138-negative cells sorted from bone marrow. The receptors come from a donor aged 40 or older with multiple myeloma. The CDR3 runs from the conserved cysteine through the conserved F or W. A D gene is named only where the DNA matches it firmly. Rows give clone size only sometimes, using once, few, many, or a class for an expanded clone.

clone_size d_call j_call v_call cdr3_aa cdr3_nt
many . TRBJ2-3 TRBV5-1 CASSLTGTLEDTQYF TGCGCCAGCAGCTTGACAGGGACCCTCGAGGATACGCAGTATTTT
many . TRBJ2-5 TRBV20-1 CSARSGAEAEETQYF TGCAGTGCTAGGTCAGGGGCCGAAGCCGAAGAGACCCAGTACTTC
many . TRBJ2-7 TRBV5-1 CASSFGIPAYEQYF TGCGCCAGCAGCTTTGGTATCCCCGCCTACGAGCAGTACTTC
many . TRBJ2-2 TRBV11-2 CASSFSQNTGELFF TGTGCCAGCAGCTTTTCCCAGAACACCGGGGAGCTGTTTTTT
few TRBD1 TRBJ2-7 TRBV6-2/TRBV6-3 CASRGTGASNEQYF TGTGCCAGCAGGGGGACAGGGGCGTCGAACGAGCAGTACTTC
. . TRBJ1-1 TRBV30 CAWSRGANTEAFF TGTGCCTGGAGTCGAGGGGCCAACACTGAAGCTTTCTTT
many TRBD1 TRBJ2-1 TRBV25-1 CATRGFSYNEQFF TGTGCCACCAGGGGGTTTTCCTACAATGAGCAGTTCTTC
many TRBD1 TRBJ2-7 TRBV28 CASSFNRGRGGYEQYF TGTGCCAGCAGTTTCAACAGGGGCAGAGGGGGCTACGAGCAGTACTTC
many TRBD2 TRBJ2-1 TRBV6-2/TRBV6-3 CASSSHPGLAGGEQFF TGTGCCAGCAGCTCTCATCCGGGACTAGCGGGAGGTGAGCAGTTCTTC
many TRBD1 TRBJ2-3 TRBV29-1 CSVPGQGLIGTDTQYF TGCAGCGTCCCGGGACAGGGGTTAATCGGCACAGATACGCAGTATTTT
many TRBD2 TRBJ2-2 TRBV24-1 CATSPSGGTTTGELFF TGTGCCACCAGTCCCTCCGGGGGGACTACCACCGGGGAGCTGTTTTTT
many . TRBJ2-3 TRBV7-2 CASSLDILSTDTQYF TGTGCCAGCAGCTTAGACATTTTAAGCACAGATACGCAGTATTTT
many . TRBJ1-3 TRBV29-1 CSVVAAGNTIYF TGCAGCGTTGTTGCAGCTGGAAACACCATATATTTT